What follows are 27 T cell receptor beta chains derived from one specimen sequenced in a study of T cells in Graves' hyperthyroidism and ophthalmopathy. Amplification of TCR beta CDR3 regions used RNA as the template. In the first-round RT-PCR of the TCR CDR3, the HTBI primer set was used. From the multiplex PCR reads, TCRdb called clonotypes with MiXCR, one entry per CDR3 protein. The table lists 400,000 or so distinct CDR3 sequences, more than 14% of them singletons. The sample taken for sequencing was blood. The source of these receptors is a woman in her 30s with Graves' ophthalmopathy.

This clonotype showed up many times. The CDR3 region has the DNA TGCAGCGTTGAAGGAGGGCCCCCCTCTTATGACGAGCAGTACTTC. It codes for CSVEGGPPSYDEQYF. The V and J genes are TRBV29-1 and TRBJ2-7; perhaps TRBD2 as D (5 bases). This CDR3 is 15 amino acids long. V was cut by 1 base and J by 5 bases, with 18 bases left in between. Looked up from germline, CDR1 is SQVTM and CDR2 is ANQGSEA.

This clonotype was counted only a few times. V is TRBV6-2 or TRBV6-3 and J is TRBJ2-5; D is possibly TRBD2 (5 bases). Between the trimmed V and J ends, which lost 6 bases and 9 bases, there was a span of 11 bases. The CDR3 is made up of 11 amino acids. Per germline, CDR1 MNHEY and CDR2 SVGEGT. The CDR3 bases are TGTGCCAGCAGGAGAGCGGAGGCCCAGTACTTC. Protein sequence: CASRRAEAQYF.

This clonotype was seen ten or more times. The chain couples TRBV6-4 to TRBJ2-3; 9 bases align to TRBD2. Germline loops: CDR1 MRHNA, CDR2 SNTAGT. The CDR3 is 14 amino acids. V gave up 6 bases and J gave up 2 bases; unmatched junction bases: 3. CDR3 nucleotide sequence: TGTGCCAGCAGCGAGCGGGGGGACACAGATACGCAGTATTTT. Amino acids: CASSERGDTDTQYF.

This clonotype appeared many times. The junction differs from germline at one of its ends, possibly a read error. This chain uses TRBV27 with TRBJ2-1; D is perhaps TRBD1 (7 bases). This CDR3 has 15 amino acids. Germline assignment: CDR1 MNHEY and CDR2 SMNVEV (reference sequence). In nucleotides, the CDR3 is TGTGCCAGCAGCTTATCAGGGGGGTTCTACAATGAGCAGTTCTTC. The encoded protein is CASSLSGGFYNEQFF.

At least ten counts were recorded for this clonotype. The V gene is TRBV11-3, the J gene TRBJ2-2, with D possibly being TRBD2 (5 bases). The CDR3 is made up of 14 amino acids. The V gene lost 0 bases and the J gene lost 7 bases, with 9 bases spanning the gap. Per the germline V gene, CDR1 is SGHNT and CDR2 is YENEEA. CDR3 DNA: TGTGCCAGCAGCTTAGATGGAGGTGACGGGGAGCTGTTTTTT. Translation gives CASSLDGGDGELFF.

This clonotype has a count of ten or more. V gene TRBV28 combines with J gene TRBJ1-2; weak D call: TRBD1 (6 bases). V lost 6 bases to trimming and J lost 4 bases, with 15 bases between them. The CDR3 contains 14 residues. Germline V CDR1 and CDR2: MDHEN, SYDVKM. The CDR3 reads CASRPNTGSYGYTF. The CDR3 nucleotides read TGTGCCAGCAGGCCCAATACAGGGTCCTATGGCTACACCTTC.

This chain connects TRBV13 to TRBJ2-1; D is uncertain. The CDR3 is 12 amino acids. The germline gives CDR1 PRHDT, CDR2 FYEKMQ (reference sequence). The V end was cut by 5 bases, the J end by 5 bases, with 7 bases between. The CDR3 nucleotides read TGTGCCAGCAGCCCGCTCGACAATGAGCAGTTCTTC. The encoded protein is CASSPLDNEQFF. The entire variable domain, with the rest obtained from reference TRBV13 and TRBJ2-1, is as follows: AAGVIQSPRHLIKEKRETATLKCYPIPRHDTVYWYQQGPGQDPQFLISFYEKMQSDKGSIPDRFSAQQFSDYHSELNMSSLELGDSALYFCASSPLDNEQFFGPGTRLTVL.

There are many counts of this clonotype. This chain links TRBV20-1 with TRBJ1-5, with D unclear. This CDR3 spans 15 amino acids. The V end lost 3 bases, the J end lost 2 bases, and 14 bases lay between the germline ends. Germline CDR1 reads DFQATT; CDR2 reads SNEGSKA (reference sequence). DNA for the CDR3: TGCAGTGCTAGGGTCGGTGTTCATGGCAATCAGCCCCAGCATTTT. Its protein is CSARVGVHGNQPQHF.

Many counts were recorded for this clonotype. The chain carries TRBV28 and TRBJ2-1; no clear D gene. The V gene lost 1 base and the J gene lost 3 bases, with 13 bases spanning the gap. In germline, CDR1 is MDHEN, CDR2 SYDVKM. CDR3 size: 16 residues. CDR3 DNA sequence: TGTGCCAGCAGTTTATCGTCCGGGTTCGTCTACAATGAGCAGTTCTTC. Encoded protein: CASSLSSGFVYNEQFF. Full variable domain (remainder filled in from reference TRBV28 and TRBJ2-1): DVKVTQSSRYLVKRTGEKVFLECVQDMDHENMFWYRQDPGLGLRLIYFSYDVKMKEKGDIPEGYSVSREKKERFSLILESASTNQTSMYLCASSLSSGFVYNEQFFGPGTRLTVL.

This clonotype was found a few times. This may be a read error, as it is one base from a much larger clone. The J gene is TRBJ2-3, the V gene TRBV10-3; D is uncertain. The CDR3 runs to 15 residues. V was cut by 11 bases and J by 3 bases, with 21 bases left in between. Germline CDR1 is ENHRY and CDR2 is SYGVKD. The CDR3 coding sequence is TGTGCCTCAGAGGAGAGTCTTCTCGGGACAGATACGCAGTATTTT. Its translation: CASEESLLGTDTQYF.

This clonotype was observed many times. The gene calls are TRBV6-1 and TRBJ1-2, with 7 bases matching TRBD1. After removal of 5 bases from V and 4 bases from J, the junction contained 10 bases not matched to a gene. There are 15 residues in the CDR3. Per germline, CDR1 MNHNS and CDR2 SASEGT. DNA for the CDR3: TGTGCCAGCAGTCTTCCGGGACAGATGGCCTATGGCTACACCTTC. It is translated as CASSLPGQMAYGYTF.

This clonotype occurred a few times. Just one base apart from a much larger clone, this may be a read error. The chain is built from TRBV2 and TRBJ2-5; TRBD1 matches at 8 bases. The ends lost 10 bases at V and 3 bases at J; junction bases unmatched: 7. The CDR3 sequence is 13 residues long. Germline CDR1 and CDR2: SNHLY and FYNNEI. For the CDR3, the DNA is TGTGCCAACAGCGCGACAGGGGAAGAGACCCAGTACTTC. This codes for CANSATGEETQYF.

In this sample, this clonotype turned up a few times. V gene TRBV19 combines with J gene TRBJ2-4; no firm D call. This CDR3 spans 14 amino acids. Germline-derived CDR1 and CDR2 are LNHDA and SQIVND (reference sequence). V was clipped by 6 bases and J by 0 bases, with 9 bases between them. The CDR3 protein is CASRRTGAKNIQYF. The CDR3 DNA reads TGTGCCAGTAGGCGAACGGGAGCCAAAAACATTCAGTACTTC.

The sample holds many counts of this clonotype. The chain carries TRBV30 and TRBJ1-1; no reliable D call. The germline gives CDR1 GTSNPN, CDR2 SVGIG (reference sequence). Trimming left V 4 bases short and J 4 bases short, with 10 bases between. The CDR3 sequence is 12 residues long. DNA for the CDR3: TGTGCCTGGATAGACCATACCACTGAAGCTTTCTTT. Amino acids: CAWIDHTTEAFF.

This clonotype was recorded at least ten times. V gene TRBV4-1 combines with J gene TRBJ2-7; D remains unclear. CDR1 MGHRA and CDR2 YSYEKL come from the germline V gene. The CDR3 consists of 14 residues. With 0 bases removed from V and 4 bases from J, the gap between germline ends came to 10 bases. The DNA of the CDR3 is TGCGCCAGCAGCCAAGATATCGTCGATTACGAGCAGTACTTC. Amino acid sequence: CASSQDIVDYEQYF.

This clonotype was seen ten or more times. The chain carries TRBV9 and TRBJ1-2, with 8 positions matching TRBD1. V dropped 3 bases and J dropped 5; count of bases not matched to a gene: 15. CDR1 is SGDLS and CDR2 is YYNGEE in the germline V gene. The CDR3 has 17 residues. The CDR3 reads CASSAEGGTGSRYGYTF. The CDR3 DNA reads TGTGCCAGCAGCGCGGAGGGTGGGACAGGTTCAAGATATGGCTACACCTTC.

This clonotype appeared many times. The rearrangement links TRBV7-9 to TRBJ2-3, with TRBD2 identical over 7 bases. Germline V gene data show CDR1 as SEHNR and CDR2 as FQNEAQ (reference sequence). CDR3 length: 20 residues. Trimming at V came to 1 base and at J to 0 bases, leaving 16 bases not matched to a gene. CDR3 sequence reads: CASSLDLILAAGRSTDTQYF. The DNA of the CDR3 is TGTGCCAGCAGCTTAGATCTCATCCTAGCGGCCGGGAGGAGCACAGATACGCAGTATTTT.

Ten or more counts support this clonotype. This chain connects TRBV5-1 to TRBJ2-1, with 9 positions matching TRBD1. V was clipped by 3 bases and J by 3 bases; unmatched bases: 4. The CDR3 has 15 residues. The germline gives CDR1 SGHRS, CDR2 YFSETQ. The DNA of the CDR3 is TGCGCCAGCAGCTCTCCGGGACAGGGCTACAATGAGCAGTTCTTC. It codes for CASSSPGQGYNEQFF.

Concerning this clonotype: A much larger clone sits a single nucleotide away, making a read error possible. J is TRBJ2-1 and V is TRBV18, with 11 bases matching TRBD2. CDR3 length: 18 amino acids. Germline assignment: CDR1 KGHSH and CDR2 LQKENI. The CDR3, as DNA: TGTGCCAGCTCACCACCGGCAACTAGCGGGGGAGTATACAATGAGCAGTCCTTC. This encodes CASSPPATSGGVYNEQSF.

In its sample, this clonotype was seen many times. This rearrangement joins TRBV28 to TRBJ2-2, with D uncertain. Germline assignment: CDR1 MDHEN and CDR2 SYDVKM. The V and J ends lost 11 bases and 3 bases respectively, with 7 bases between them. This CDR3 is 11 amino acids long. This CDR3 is CAVRYTGELFF. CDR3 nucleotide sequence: TGTGCCGTGCGGTACACCGGGGAGCTGTTTTTT.

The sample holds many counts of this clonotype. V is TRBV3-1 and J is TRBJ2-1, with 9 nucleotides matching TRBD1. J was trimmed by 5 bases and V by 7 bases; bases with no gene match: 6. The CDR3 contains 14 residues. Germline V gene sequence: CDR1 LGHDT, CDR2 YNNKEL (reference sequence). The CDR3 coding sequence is TGTGCCAGCAACCTCGGGACAGGGAACAATGAGCAGTTCTTC. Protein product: CASNLGTGNNEQFF.

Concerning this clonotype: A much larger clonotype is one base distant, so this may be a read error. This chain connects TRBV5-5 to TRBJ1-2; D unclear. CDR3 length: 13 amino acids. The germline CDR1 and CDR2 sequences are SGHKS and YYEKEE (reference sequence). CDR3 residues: CASSQAANYGCTF. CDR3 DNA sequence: TGTGCCAGCAGCCAAGCAGCTAACTATGGCTGCACCTTC.

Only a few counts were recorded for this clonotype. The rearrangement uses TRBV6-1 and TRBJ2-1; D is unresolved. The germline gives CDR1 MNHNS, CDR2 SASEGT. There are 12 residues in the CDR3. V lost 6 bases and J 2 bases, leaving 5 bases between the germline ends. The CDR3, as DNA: TGTGCCAGCAGGGTAACCTACAATGAGCAGTTCTTC. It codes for CASRVTYNEQFF.

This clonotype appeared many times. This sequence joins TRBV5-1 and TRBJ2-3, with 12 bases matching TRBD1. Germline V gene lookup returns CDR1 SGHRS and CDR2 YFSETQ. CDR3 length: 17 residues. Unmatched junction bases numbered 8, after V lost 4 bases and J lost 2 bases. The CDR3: CASSGGTGGVNTDTQYF. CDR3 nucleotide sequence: TGCGCCAGCAGCGGGGGGACAGGGGGCGTCAACACAGATACGCAGTATTTT.

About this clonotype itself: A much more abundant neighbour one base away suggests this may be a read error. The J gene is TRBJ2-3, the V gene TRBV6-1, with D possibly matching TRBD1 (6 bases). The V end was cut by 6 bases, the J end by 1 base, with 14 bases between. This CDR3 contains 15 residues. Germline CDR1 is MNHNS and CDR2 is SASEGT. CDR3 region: CASSDPGHRTDTQYF. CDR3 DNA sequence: TGTGCCAGCAGCGACCCGGGACACCGCACAGATACGCAGTATTTT.

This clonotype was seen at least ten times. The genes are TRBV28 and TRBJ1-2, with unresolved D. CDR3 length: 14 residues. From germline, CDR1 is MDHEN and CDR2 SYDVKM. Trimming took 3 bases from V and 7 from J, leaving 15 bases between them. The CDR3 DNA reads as TGTGCCAGCAGTTTGACGGGTTGGACTTTTGGCTACACCTTC. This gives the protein CASSLTGWTFGYTF.

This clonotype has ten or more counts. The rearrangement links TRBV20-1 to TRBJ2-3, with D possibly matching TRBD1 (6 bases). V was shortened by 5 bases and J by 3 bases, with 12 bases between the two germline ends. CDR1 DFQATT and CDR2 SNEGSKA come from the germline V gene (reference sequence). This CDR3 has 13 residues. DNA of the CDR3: TGCAGTGCTTATCTACAGGGAACAGATACGCAGTATTTT. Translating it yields CSAYLQGTDTQYF.